Below are 21 T cell receptor beta chains sequenced from a single sample in a study of brain T cells in children with intractable seizures (dated by TCRdb to about 2021). The intended sense of this specimen's time point label: resected brain tissue, or blood drawn just prior to surgery. Receptors were amplified or captured by the immunoSEQ multiplex PCR assay. TCRdb mirrors the immuneACCESS table, restricted to in-frame sequences. Some clones are absent from its copies; in checked studies, under half trace to an unresolved V gene, and the reason for the others is unknown. The sample contains tens of thousands of clones, 85% to 95% of them found a single time. 1.5% to 1.7% of the sample is in the top ten clones. Sample: peripheral blood, taken at surgery. The origin of the receptors is a boy in the first two years of life with tuberous sclerosis and intractable seizures.

This sequence joins TRBV6-6 and TRBJ1-2, with D tentatively TRBD1 (6 bases). Trimming cost V 5 bases and J 6 bases, with 10 bases left between them. Germline CDR1 is MNHNY and CDR2 is SVGAGI (reference sequence). The CDR3 sequence is 12 residues long. CDR3 region: CASSPHRDGYTF. As DNA, the CDR3 is TGTGCCAGCAGTCCCCACAGGGATGGCTACACCTTC.

This clone was picked up one time. V and J are TRBV29-1 and TRBJ1-1; TRBD1 agrees at 7 bases. The CDR3 runs to 10 residues. J was trimmed by 4 bases and V by 7 bases; bases with no gene match: 0. CDR1 is SQVTM, CDR2 ANQGSEA, per germline. This CDR3 is CSGTGTEAFF. The CDR3 bases are TGCAGCGGGACAGGCACTGAAGCTTTCTTT.

The rearrangement joins TRBV20-1 to TRBJ2-7; D gene unclear. Looked up from germline, CDR1 is DFQATT and CDR2 is SNEGSKA (reference sequence). The CDR3 has 11 residues. V lost 1 base and J 4 bases, leaving 5 bases between the germline ends. Here the CDR3 DNA reads TGCAGTGCTAGAGTCTCTTACGAGCAGTACTTC. Translating gives CSARVSYEQYF.

The V gene is TRBV19, the J gene TRBJ1-1; D is unresolved. Germline CDR1 reads LNHDA; CDR2 reads SQIVND (reference sequence). The CDR3 totals 10 residues. The ends were cut back, 5 bases at V and 3 bases at J, with 1 base in the middle. CDR3: CASSHTEAFF. The CDR3 bases are TGTGCCAGTAGTCACACTGAAGCTTTCTTT.

The chain employs TRBV4-1 and TRBJ2-2, with TRBD2 as a possible D gene (5 bases). The CDR3 is 16 residues long. Per the germline V gene, CDR1 is MGHRA and CDR2 is YSYEKL. Trimming took off 1 base at V and 2 bases at J, with 11 bases between the two ends. Here the CDR3 reads CASSQVSSLNTGELFF. The CDR3 bases are TGCGCCAGCAGCCAAGTGTCTAGCCTCAACACCGGGGAGCTGTTTTTT.

This clone appeared a few times. The CDR3 nucleotides read TGTGCCAGCAGCTATGACAGGGGGAACCAGCCCCAGCATTTT. Translating it yields CASSYDRGNQPQHF. The chain uses TRBV7-9 and TRBJ1-5; 9 nucleotides match TRBD1. CDR3 length equals 14 residues. Germline CDR1 SEHNR, CDR2 FQNEAQ (reference sequence). The V and J ends lost 4 bases and 7 bases, in that order; junction bases with no gene match: 5.

The chain carries TRBV7-3 and TRBJ2-3; 7 bases line up with TRBD2. From germline, CDR1 is SGHTA and CDR2 FQGTGA. V lost 6 bases to trimming and J lost 3 bases; unmatched junction nucleotides: 6. The CDR3 is 14 amino acids. CDR3 nucleotides: TGTGCCAGCAGTTCCCTCGGGGGGACAGATACGCAGTATTTT. Protein sequence: CASSSLGGTDTQYF.

The CDR3 coding sequence is TGTGCCAGCAGCTTAGTTCATACGGATACGCAGTATTTT. Translating it yields CASSLVHTDTQYF. The gene calls are TRBV7-2 and TRBJ2-3; D call uncertain. Germline CDR1 is SGHTA and CDR2 is FQGNSA. This CDR3 is 13 amino acids long. Trimming shortened V by 1 base and J by 6 bases, and 8 bases separated the two germline ends. The whole variable domain, remainder taken from reference TRBV7-2 and TRBJ2-3, is GAGVSQSPSNKVTEKGKDVELRCDPISGHTALYWYRQSLGQGLEFLIYFQGNSAPDKSGLPSDRFSAERTGGSVSTLTIQRTQQEDSAVYLCASSLVHTDTQYFGPGTRLTVL.

The chain has TRBV7-8 and TRBJ1-1; D unresolved. V dropped 5 bases and J dropped 7 bases, with 11 bases sitting between them. CDR1 is SGHVS, CDR2 FQNEAQ, per germline. This CDR3 spans 12 amino acids. The CDR3 region is CASSRTVGEAFF. CDR3 nucleotide sequence: TGTGCCAGCAGCCGGACGGTGGGTGAAGCTTTCTTT.

This chain links TRBV20-1 with TRBJ2-5; D is unclear. The CDR3 extends over 11 amino acids. Between the trimmed V and J ends, which lost 1 base and 5 bases, there was a span of 5 bases. Looked up from germline, CDR1 is DFQATT and CDR2 is SNEGSKA (reference sequence). In nucleotides, the CDR3 is TGCAGTGCTAGAGTTCGGGAGACCCAGTACTTC. It codes for CSARVRETQYF.

This clone was counted once. This chain joins TRBV7-9 and TRBJ2-7, with 11 bases matching TRBD1. The V gene end was trimmed by 5 bases and the J gene end by 6 bases; junction bases not matched to a gene: 6. The germline V gene has CDR1 SEHNR and CDR2 FQNEAQ (reference sequence). The CDR3 loop spans 14 amino acids. CDR3 in amino acids: CASSHRDRGGEQYF. The CDR3 coding sequence is TGTGCCAGCAGCCACCGGGACAGGGGGGGCGAGCAGTACTTC. Full variable domain (remainder filled in from reference TRBV7-9 and TRBJ2-7): DTGVSQNPRHKITKRGQNVTFRCDPISEHNRLYWYRQTLGQGPEFLTYFQNEAQLEKSRLLSDRFSAERPKGSFSTLEIQRTEQGDSAMYLCASSHRDRGGEQYFGPGTRLTVT.

In its sample, this clone was seen once. The V call is TRBV19, the J call TRBJ2-1; D remains unclear. This CDR3 is 14 amino acids long. Germline-derived CDR1 and CDR2 are LNHDA and SQIVND (reference sequence). Trimming cost V 6 bases and J 0 bases, with 9 bases left between them. In DNA form, the CDR3 reads TGTGCCAGTAGCGGGCGCAGCTCCTACAATGAGCAGTTCTTC. Protein sequence: CASSGRSSYNEQFF.

This chain uses TRBV27 with TRBJ1-2, with D possibly being TRBD1 (6 bases). From germline, CDR1 is MNHEY and CDR2 SMNVEV (reference sequence). With 0 bases removed from V and 4 bases from J, the gap between germline ends came to 12 bases. The CDR3 spans 15 residues. The CDR3: CASSLSVPGAYGYTF. The CDR3 DNA reads as TGTGCCAGCAGTTTATCCGTCCCAGGGGCCTATGGCTACACCTTC.

The chain recombines TRBV25-1 with TRBJ1-1; TRBD1 might be the D (5 bases). V was shortened by 2 bases and J by 1 base, with 11 bases between the two germline ends. CDR1 MGHDK and CDR2 SYGVNS come from the germline V gene. This CDR3 has 15 amino acids. The CDR3, as DNA: TGTGCCAGCAGTGAAAGCGGGGGGGAGAACACTGAAGCTTTCTTT. This translates into CASSESGGENTEAFF.

The chain joins TRBV30 to TRBJ1-5; 9 nucleotides agree with TRBD1. CDR1 and CDR2 from the germline V gene are GTSNPN and SVGIG (reference sequence). Germline trimming cut 4 bases from V and 3 bases from J; bases unmatched to any gene: 10. The length of the CDR3 is 16 residues. In DNA form, the CDR3 reads TGTGCCTGGACTCTAGGGACAGGGATCATCAATCAGCCCCAGCATTTT. It encodes CAWTLGTGIINQPQHF.

The chain joins TRBV5-8 to TRBJ2-7; 7 bases map to TRBD2. Trimming cost V 2 bases and J 0 bases; bases outside gene matches: 8. Germline CDR1 and CDR2: SGHTS and YDEGEE. This CDR3 region has 16 residues. The CDR3 DNA is TGTGCCAGCAGCTTAGGACTAGTGAAAAGCTCCTACGAGCAGTACTTC. Its translation is CASSLGLVKSSYEQYF.

The chain uses TRBV27 and TRBJ1-5; 7 nucleotides match TRBD1. Germline V gives CDR1 MNHEY, CDR2 SMNVEV (reference sequence). The CDR3 totals 15 residues. After removal of 5 bases from V and 1 base from J, the junction contained 5 bases not matched to a gene. The CDR3 bases are TGTGCCAGCAGTATGGCGGGACAGAGCAATCAGCCCCAGCATTTT. Amino acid sequence: CASSMAGQSNQPQHF.

This chain links TRBV5-4 with TRBJ2-2; D uncertain. The CDR3 consists of 13 residues. The V gene lost 4 bases and the J gene lost 5 bases, with 9 bases spanning the gap. Germline V CDR1 and CDR2: SGHNT, YYREEE (reference sequence). The CDR3 is CASSRPETGELFF. The DNA for the CDR3 is TGTGCCAGCAGCCGCCCTGAAACCGGGGAGCTGTTTTTT.

V is TRBV27 and J is TRBJ2-1; no reliable D call. CDR1 and CDR2 from the germline V gene are MNHEY and SMNVEV (reference sequence). The V end lost 3 bases, the J end lost 10 bases, and 22 bases lay between the germline ends. This CDR3 has 16 amino acids. The CDR3 here is CASSLGSPRSGLEQFF. The CDR3 DNA follows: TGTGCCAGCAGTTTGGGCAGCCCTAGGTCCGGCCTAGAGCAGTTCTTC.

The chain employs TRBV5-1 and TRBJ1-3; 8 nucleotides line up with TRBD1. V dropped 4 bases and J dropped 4; count of bases not matched to a gene: 4. The CDR3 totals 14 residues. The germline V gene has CDR1 SGHRS and CDR2 YFSETQ. The CDR3 is CASSRDRGGNTIYF. CDR3 coding DNA: TGCGCCAGCAGCCGTGACAGGGGAGGAAACACCATATATTTT.

The chain carries TRBV18 and TRBJ2-1, with a weak D call TRBD2 (5 bases). V was cut by 0 bases and J by 6 bases, with 24 bases left in between. Looked up from germline, CDR1 is KGHSH and CDR2 is LQKENI. The CDR3 totals 19 residues. The CDR3 protein is CASSPPHPTRDVIGNEQFF. CDR3 coding DNA: TGTGCCAGCTCACCACCACATCCCACTCGGGATGTAATAGGCAATGAGCAGTTCTTC.